This T cell receptor beta chain originates from a study of blood T cell repertoires in COVID-19. This clone was observed a few times. Only in-frame clones appear in the TCRdb table, and some are missing; sequencing was by immunoSEQ multiplex PCR. The sample shows 200,000 to 300,000 clones, 85% to 90% of them seen only once. The sequencing sample was made of PBMCs or T cells enriched from blood (not recorded which). The receptor was derived from a man aged 45-65 years who had been exposed to COVID-19.

The CDR3 reads CASSGASADSYNEQFF. The CDR3 bases are TGCGCCAGCAGTGGGGCTAGCGCCGACTCCTACAATGAGCAGTTCTTC. The chain carries TRBV10-1 and TRBJ2-1, with TRBD2 as a possible D gene (6 bases). The CDR3 is 16 residues long. Germline CDR1 WNHNN, CDR2 SYGVQD (reference sequence). The V end was cut by 4 bases, the J end by 0 bases, with 13 bases between.